The T cell receptor beta chain described here comes from a study of cytomegalovirus exposure and HLA in healthy donors. Study information: Genotyping of under 500 donors showed that about 79% belonged to the Caucasian-associated ancestry cluster.

The PCR used 60 Vbeta and 13 Jbeta primers. Assay used: immunoSEQ multiplex PCR; TCRdb lists only in-frame clones, some missing. The sample contains around 160,000 clones, 80% of which appear only once. Study results and caveats: Reported results showed that the classifier diagnosed cytomegalovirus status with high specificity and sensitivity. An analysis done earlier found most TCR beta V segments productive about 87% or about 30% of the time. A later analysis reportedly identified an Asian-associated ancestry cluster as carrying fewer N-insertions than the roughly 720-donor mean.

As regards this clone: Its matching antigen is unknown.

The germline gives CDR1 SGHTS, CDR2 YDEGEE. V was clipped by 1 base and J by 1 base, with 15 bases between them. The CDR3 totals 18 residues. This clonotype was sampled from a man between 18 and 29 years old in good health and CMV-seropositive. The sequenced sample was PBMCs. This chain joins TRBV5-8 and TRBJ2-6, with D unresolved. This CDR3 is CASSLYLVIASGANVLTF. The CDR3 DNA reads as TGTGCCAGCAGCTTGTATCTGGTTATAGCATCTGGGGCCAACGTCCTGACTTTC.